This T cell receptor beta chain was sequenced for a study of blood T cells in healthy people across ages. Regarding the study as a whole: Shifts in expanded clonotypes may have been confounded by donor CMV status, which was unknown.

Of note for this clonotype: Its matching antigen is unknown.

The CDR3 runs 15 residues. Trimming removed 3 bases at V and 8 bases at J, with 19 bases between. Germline CDR1 MNHEY, CDR2 SVGAGI. Primed by a sample-barcoded 5' primer and a J-beta primer mix, a second PCR proceeded for 7 to 11 cycles. TCRdb processed the 5' RACE reads anew with MiXCR; each CDR3 protein has one entry. The sample has around 1,500,000 distinct CDR3 sequences; under 30% are singletons. The chain employs TRBV6-5 and TRBJ1-2; perhaps TRBD1 as D (5 bases). Input material: blood. The receptor comes from a woman aged 25 to 39 in good health. The DNA of the CDR3 is TGTGCCAGCAGTTATACGTCGGGACGGCGGTCAGGCTACACCTTC. Translated: CASSYTSGRRSGYTF.